The 19 T cell receptor beta chains below were found in one sample sequenced in a study of T-cell reconstitution after alpha-beta-depleted transplantation in children. Preparation of the TCRbeta library was carried out with unique molecular identifiers. A single record per CDR3 protein comes from TCRdb applying MiXCR to the PCR reads. Seen here are hundreds of thousands of distinct CDR3 sequences, approximately 12% observed once, and the top ten hold approximately 2.1%. The input for sequencing was PBMCs, mostly from graft donor cells, taken 360 days after TCRalphabeta/CD19-depleted stem cell transplant. These receptors were obtained from a male patient under 18 who had a stem cell transplant for acute myeloid leukemia, so the T cells may come from the graft donor.

This clonotype was counted between two and nine times. The chain carries TRBV14 and TRBJ2-7; no definite D call. Germline V gene data show CDR1 as SGHDN and CDR2 as FVKESK. V dropped 5 bases and J dropped 4 bases, with 6 bases sitting between them. The CDR3 covers 11 residues. The CDR3 bases are TGTGCCAGCAGCTACCCTTACGAGCAGTACTTC. Protein sequence: CASSYPYEQYF.

The J gene is TRBJ2-1, the V gene TRBV29-1; 10 nucleotides line up with TRBD1. Germline CDR1 reads SQVTM; CDR2 reads ANQGSEA. This CDR3 region has 14 residues. V shed 5 bases and J 0 bases; nucleotides not matched to a gene: 1. CDR3 in DNA: TGCAGCGTTCGGGACAGGGGCTCCTACAATGAGCAGTTCTTC. Protein: CSVRDRGSYNEQFF.

This clonotype has at least ten counts. V gene TRBV29-1 combines with J gene TRBJ1-1; D not resolved. This CDR3 comprises 13 residues. V was clipped by 2 bases and J by 0 bases, with 7 bases between them. CDR1 is SQVTM and CDR2 is ANQGSEA in the germline V gene. CDR3 protein: CSVEPLMNTEAFF. The DNA of the CDR3 is TGCAGCGTTGAACCACTCATGAACACTGAAGCTTTCTTT.

This clonotype was counted a few times. The genes are TRBV12-3 or TRBV12-4 and TRBJ2-3; no clear D gene. CDR3 length: 17 amino acids. The V end was cut by 2 bases, the J end by 3 bases, with 18 bases between. The CDR3 coding sequence is TGTGCCAGCAGTTTACTCGGGTTTAGGGTAGAGACAGATACGCAGTATTTT. Its protein is CASSLLGFRVETDTQYF.

The sample holds many counts of this clonotype. CDR3 protein: CATSRDLRQGAQETQYF. CDR3 DNA sequence: TGTGCCACCAGCAGAGATCTTCGACAGGGGGCTCAAGAGACCCAGTACTTC. This sequence joins TRBV15 and TRBJ2-5; 10 bases fit TRBD1. V trimming: 0 bases; J trimming: 2 bases; junction bases outside the gene matches: 6. The germline CDR1 and CDR2 sequences are LNHNV and YYDKDF (reference sequence). The CDR3 totals 17 residues. The complete variable domain, with remaining parts taken from reference TRBV15 and TRBJ2-5, reads DAMVIQNPRYQVTQFGKPVTLSCSQTLNHNVMYWYQQKSSQAPKLLFHYYDKDFNNEADTPDNFQSRRPNTSFCFLDIRSPGLGDTAMYLCATSRDLRQGAQETQYFGPGTRLLVL.

This clonotype occurred once. This rearrangement joins TRBV4-2 to TRBJ2-7; 14 bases are a match to TRBD2. This CDR3 comprises 19 residues. J was trimmed by 3 bases and V by 1 base; bases with no gene match: 11. Per germline, CDR1 LGHNA and CDR2 YNFKEQ. The CDR3 loop reads CASSQGTQTSGRAYYEQYF. The CDR3 DNA reads as TGTGCCAGCAGCCAAGGAACTCAGACTAGCGGGAGGGCCTACTACGAGCAGTACTTC.

This clonotype was recorded many times. CDR3 bases: TGTGCCATCACAACCGGGACAGGGGGGTCCTACGAGCAGTACTTC. Translation gives CAITTGTGGSYEQYF. The chain recombines TRBV10-3 with TRBJ2-7; 11 nucleotides agree with TRBD1. J was trimmed by 1 base and V by 7 bases; bases with no gene match: 6. Germline-derived CDR1 and CDR2 are ENHRY and SYGVKD. This CDR3 has 15 amino acids.

The genes are TRBV9 and TRBJ2-1; TRBD2 matches at 8 bases. With V trimmed by 1 base and J by 8 bases, 8 bases remained unmatched. The CDR3 spans 15 residues. Germline V gives CDR1 SGDLS, CDR2 YYNGEE. DNA of the CDR3: TGTGCCAGCAGCGTATTTTTCGGGAGGGCCGATGAGCAGTTCTTC. Translated: CASSVFFGRADEQFF.

This clonotype was detected only a few times. The chain carries TRBV11-1 and TRBJ2-2; maybe TRBD2 (6 bases). CDR1 SGHAT and CDR2 FQDESV come from the germline V gene (reference sequence). This CDR3 comprises 15 residues. With 4 bases removed from V and 5 bases from J, the gap between germline ends came to 14 bases. The CDR3 DNA follows: TGTGCCAGCAGCTCCCACATGGCGGGAACCGGGGAGCTGTTTTTT. Its protein is CASSSHMAGTGELFF.

This clonotype appeared a few times. The chain links TRBV29-1 to TRBJ1-2; TRBD1 is a possible D gene (5 bases). Per germline, CDR1 SQVTM and CDR2 ANQGSEA. The CDR3 sequence is 14 residues long. Trimming shortened V by 3 bases and J by 0 bases, and 11 bases separated the two germline ends. The CDR3 loop reads CSVDQGTPNYGYTF. In nucleotides, the CDR3 is TGCAGCGTTGACCAGGGAACGCCTAACTATGGCTACACCTTC.

This clonotype was seen only a few times. V gene TRBV28 combines with J gene TRBJ1-3, with a tentative D call TRBD1 (5 bases). The CDR3 has 13 residues. The V gene lost 9 bases and the J gene lost 7 bases, with 16 bases spanning the gap. Germline V gene data show CDR1 as MDHEN and CDR2 as SYDVKM. CDR3 loop: CASGDPQWNTIYF. The CDR3 DNA follows: TGTGCCAGTGGGGACCCGCAGTGGAACACCATATATTTT.

In this sample, this clonotype turned up a few times. The genes are TRBV25-1 and TRBJ2-7, with a weak D call TRBD2 (5 bases). The germline V gene has CDR1 MGHDK and CDR2 SYGVNS. V was clipped by 5 bases and J by 9 bases, with 26 bases between them. The CDR3 has 16 amino acids. The CDR3 region has the DNA TGTGCCAGCAGTCCCCCCCGTCATAGCGCCCCTCTAGGGCAGTACTTC. Protein sequence: CASSPPRHSAPLGQYF.

This clonotype was picked up many times. The chain links TRBV20-1 to TRBJ1-3; 8 positions agree with TRBD1. CDR1 is DFQATT and CDR2 is SNEGSKA in the germline V gene (reference sequence). The CDR3 is 17 residues long. V trimming: 0 bases; J trimming: 0 bases; junction bases outside the gene matches: 7. In nucleotides, the CDR3 is TGCAGTGCTAGAGACCCCGGGGACAGGCGCTCTGGAAACACCATATATTTT. Amino acids: CSARDPGDRRSGNTIYF.

CDR3: CASRPGRHTEAFF. Written as DNA, the CDR3 is TGTGCCAGCAGGCCCGGCAGGCACACTGAAGCTTTCTTT. J is TRBJ1-1 and V is TRBV27; D gene ambiguous. Germline V CDR1 and CDR2: MNHEY, SMNVEV (reference sequence). Trimming removed 6 bases from V and 3 bases from J, with 11 bases in between. The CDR3 has 13 amino acids.

This clonotype came up many times. The gene calls are TRBV4-3 and TRBJ2-7; 7 bases are shared with TRBD1. J was trimmed by 5 bases and V by 0 bases; bases with no gene match: 10. The germline V gene encodes CDR1 LGHNA and CDR2 YSLEER. The CDR3 length is 16 residues. The DNA for the CDR3 is TGCGCCAGCAGCCAAGATGAGGGCAGGGGGTCCAACGAGCAGTACTTC. Protein product: CASSQDEGRGSNEQYF.

V and J are TRBV29-1 and TRBJ1-4; D is perhaps TRBD1 (5 bases). V was cut by 4 bases and J by 4 bases, with 10 bases left in between. The CDR3 totals 13 residues. Germline CDR1 SQVTM, CDR2 ANQGSEA. The CDR3 here is CSVARQNNEKLFF. In DNA, the CDR3 is TGCAGCGTTGCGCGACAGAATAATGAAAAACTGTTTTTT.

This clonotype was found a few times. V is TRBV25-1 and J is TRBJ2-2; 13 nucleotides line up with TRBD2. The CDR3 runs to 18 residues. Unmatched junction bases numbered 6, after V lost 3 bases and J lost 2 bases. CDR1 is MGHDK and CDR2 is SYGVNS in the germline V gene. As DNA, the CDR3 is TGTGCCAGCAGTGACCGCCGGACTAGCGGGAGTAACACCGGGGAGCTGTTTTTT. Protein product: CASSDRRTSGSNTGELFF.

This clonotype appeared a few times. This chain uses TRBV19 with TRBJ2-1; D unresolved. The length of the CDR3 is 12 residues. V lost 6 bases and J 5 bases, leaving 8 bases between the germline ends. Germline lookup yields CDR1 LNHDA and CDR2 SQIVND (reference sequence). CDR3 protein: CASRTQNNEQFF. In DNA, the CDR3 is TGTGCCAGTAGAACACAAAACAATGAGCAGTTCTTC.

This clonotype was seen a few times. The rearrangement links TRBV7-3 to TRBJ1-5; no firm D call. V was trimmed by 6 bases and J by 1 base, leaving 7 bases between them. Germline lookup yields CDR1 SGHTA and CDR2 FQGTGA. The CDR3 contains 13 residues. CDR3 nucleotide sequence: TGTGCCAGCAGTTCCGACAGCAATCAGCCCCAGCATTTT. It yields the protein CASSSDSNQPQHF.